The 29 T cell receptor beta chains below come from one sample, sequenced in a study of T cell repertoires in cytomegalovirus infection. No cognate antigen is known for these TCRs. TCRdb itself ran the reads through MiXCR, one entry per CDR3 protein. Of around 750,000 distinct CDR3 sequences in the sample, about 33% were seen once. This sample comprised cultured CD8+ T cells from PBMCs, obtained from culture after CMV antigen stimulation. Source of these receptors: a human donor in good health (CMV status not recorded). Some clones in this sample may be carry-over from other donors' samples.

This clonotype was seen ten or more times. The rearrangement joins TRBV25-1 to TRBJ1-5; 8 positions agree with TRBD1. The CDR3 length is 13 residues. The ends lost 8 bases at V and 0 bases at J; junction bases unmatched: 0. In germline, CDR1 is MGHDK, CDR2 SYGVNS. The chain's CDR3 is CASQGASNQPQHF. The DNA for the CDR3 is TGTGCCAGCCAGGGGGCTAGCAATCAGCCCCAGCATTTT.

The rearrangement joins TRBV5-6 to TRBJ2-7, with 7 nucleotides matching TRBD1. Trimming cost V 6 bases and J 3 bases; bases outside gene matches: 15. CDR3 length: 16 amino acids. Germline V gene data show CDR1 as SGHDT and CDR2 as YYEEEE. The CDR3 nucleotides read TGTGCCAGCACCTTCGGGACAGACGATTTGGGCTACGAGCAGTACGTC. Its protein product is CASTFGTDDLGYEQYV.

This clonotype showed up just a few times. The chain links TRBV5-5 to TRBJ2-1; D gene ambiguous. CDR1 SGHKS and CDR2 YYEKEE come from the germline V gene (reference sequence). This CDR3 region has 13 residues. The ends were cut back, 4 bases at V and 3 bases at J, with 8 bases in the middle. CDR3 protein: CASSTDLYNEQFF. The CDR3 DNA sequence: TGTGCCAGCAGCACGGACCTCTACAATGAGCAGTTCTTC.

The chain couples TRBV12-3 or TRBV12-4 to TRBJ2-1; perhaps D is TRBD1 or TRBD2 (5 bases each). The CDR3 contains 13 residues. V lost 1 base to trimming and J lost 14 bases, with 15 bases between them. This CDR3 reads CASSLEGRGYEFF. CDR3 coding DNA: TGTGCCAGCAGTTTAGAGGGACGGGGATATGAGTTCTTC.

Ten or more counts support this clonotype. This chain connects TRBV6-1 to TRBJ1-5; tentatively, D is TRBD1 (6 bases). V was clipped by 4 bases and J by 9 bases, with 10 bases between them. CDR1 is MNHNS and CDR2 is SASEGT in the germline V gene. The CDR3 covers 12 residues. CDR3 sequence reads: CASSATGGPQHF. The CDR3 coding sequence is TGTGCCAGCAGTGCGACAGGAGGGCCCCAGCATTTT.

The chain joins TRBV10-3 to TRBJ1-1; no reliable D call. CDR1 is ENHRY, CDR2 SYGVKD, per germline. The V end was cut by 0 bases, the J end by 1 base, with 12 bases between. There are 16 residues in the CDR3. CDR3 region: CAISESSYGRNTEAFF. CDR3 coding DNA: TGTGCCATCAGTGAGTCGAGTTACGGCAGGAACACTGAAGCTTTCTTT.

This clonotype appeared a single time. V and J are TRBV19 and TRBJ2-7; TRBD1 matches at 10 bases. With V trimmed by 5 bases and J by 5 bases, 6 bases remained unmatched. Germline CDR1 reads LNHDA; CDR2 reads SQIVND (reference sequence). The CDR3 is 14 amino acids. This CDR3 reads CASSLNDRGHEQYF. CDR3 coding DNA: TGTGCCAGTAGTTTGAATGACAGGGGGCACGAGCAGTACTTC. The whole variable domain, remainder taken from reference TRBV19 and TRBJ2-7, is DGGITQSPKYLFRKEGQNVTLSCEQNLNHDAMYWYRQDPGQGLRLIYYSQIVNDFQKGDIAEGYSVSREKKESFPLTVTSAQKNPTAFYLCASSLNDRGHEQYFGPGTRLTVT.

This clonotype was recorded at least ten times. The chain uses TRBV6-4 and TRBJ2-7; possible D gene TRBD2, 6 bases. Trimming took off 2 bases at V and 3 bases at J, with 17 bases between the two ends. This CDR3 contains 16 residues. CDR1 is MRHNA, CDR2 SNTAGT, per germline. CDR3 loop: CASSDPRGWPFYEQYV. The CDR3 nucleotides read TGTGCCAGCAGTGACCCCCGGGGGTGGCCCTTCTACGAGCAGTACGTC.

This chain connects TRBV27 to TRBJ2-1; TRBD2 matches 9 bases. Germline CDR1 is MNHEY and CDR2 is SMNVEV (reference sequence). The CDR3 consists of 15 residues. The V segment lost 2 bases and the J segment 6 bases; nucleotides outside the gene matches: 5. The CDR3 spells CASSLDLAGSNEQFF. The CDR3 coding sequence is TGTGCCAGCAGTTTAGACCTAGCGGGGAGCAATGAGCAGTTCTTC.

V is TRBV5-5 and J is TRBJ1-1; D may be TRBD1 (6 bases). The CDR3 extends over 15 amino acids. The germline CDR1 and CDR2 sequences are SGHKS and YYEKEE (reference sequence). Trimming removed 4 bases from V and 5 bases from J, with 18 bases in between. The CDR3 loop is CASSPWGGANTEAFF. As DNA, the CDR3 is TGTGCCAGCAGCCCTTGGGGGGGGGCGAATACTGAAGCTTTCTTT.

This clonotype has a handful of counts. V gene TRBV6-1 combines with J gene TRBJ2-2; TRBD2 might be the D (7 bases). CDR3 length: 16 residues. The germline CDR1 and CDR2 sequences are MNHNS and SASEGT. The V end lost 2 bases, the J end lost 1 base, and 11 bases lay between the germline ends. DNA for the CDR3: TGTGCCAGCAGTGAATTCGGGGGGCAGAACACCGGGGAGCTGTTTTTT. Translating it yields CASSEFGGQNTGELFF.

In this sample, this clonotype turned up a few times. The chain has TRBV7-3 and TRBJ1-5; D perhaps matches TRBD1 (6 bases). Germline V gives CDR1 SGHTA, CDR2 FQGTGA. CDR3 size: 14 residues. Trimming left V 4 bases short and J 3 bases short, with 10 bases between. CDR3 region: CASSSGHLNQPQHF. The CDR3 nucleotides read TGTGCCAGCAGCTCGGGACACCTCAATCAGCCCCAGCATTTT.

The rearrangement uses TRBV6-2 or TRBV6-3 and TRBJ1-1, with unresolved D. The CDR3 runs 17 residues. Germline CDR1 MNHEY, CDR2 SVGEGT. V was pared by 5 bases and J by 0 bases, with 19 bases between. The CDR3 spells CASSEQRGRRMNTEAFF. The CDR3 DNA is TGTGCCAGCAGTGAACAGCGCGGGCGCCGAATGAACACTGAAGCTTTCTTT.

The rearrangement links TRBV10-3 to TRBJ1-2; 9 positions agree with TRBD1. The CDR3 totals 15 residues. CDR1 and CDR2 from the germline V gene are ENHRY and SYGVKD. The ends lost 6 bases at V and 6 bases at J; junction bases unmatched: 11. Here the CDR3 reads CAIRMDGTGKDGYTF. In DNA form, the CDR3 reads TGTGCCATCAGAATGGACGGGACAGGGAAAGATGGCTACACCTTC.

This clonotype was counted a few times. The CDR3 DNA reads TGTGCCATCGGGGAACAGGGGGCATACTATGGCTACACCTTC. It yields the protein CAIGEQGAYYGYTF. The J gene is TRBJ1-2, the V gene TRBV10-3; 9 bases map to TRBD1. This CDR3 has 14 residues. Germline lookup yields CDR1 ENHRY and CDR2 SYGVKD. The trim removed 8 bases at V and 3 bases at J, leaving 7 bases unmatched.

This chain links TRBV27 with TRBJ1-2; TRBD1 might be the D (5 bases). Trimming stripped 0 bases from V and 3 bases from J, with 8 bases between. The CDR3 extends over 14 amino acids. CDR1 is MNHEY, CDR2 SMNVEV, per germline (reference sequence). The CDR3 region is CASSLSRGHYGYTF. The DNA for the CDR3 is TGTGCCAGCAGTTTATCTAGGGGCCACTATGGCTACACCTTC.

The chain links TRBV15 to TRBJ1-4; possible D gene TRBD1, 5 bases. Germline V gene sequence: CDR1 LNHNV, CDR2 YYDKDF (reference sequence). The V and J ends lost 1 base and 3 bases respectively, with 9 bases between them. The CDR3 loop spans 15 amino acids. The CDR3 coding sequence is TGTGCCACCAGCAGAGTCCAGGGAGCTAATGAAAAACTGTTTTTT. This codes for CATSRVQGANEKLFF.

This clonotype was seen at least ten times. The chain combines TRBV7-8 with TRBJ1-1, with D perhaps matching TRBD1 (5 bases). The ends were cut back, 1 base at V and 1 base at J, with 19 bases in the middle. The CDR3 has 18 amino acids. Germline CDR1 SGHVS, CDR2 FQNEAQ. The CDR3 DNA follows: TGTGCCAGCAGCTTAGTAGGGGACCGTTCAGGAACGAACACTGAAGCTTTCTTT. Protein product: CASSLVGDRSGTNTEAFF.

The chain links TRBV10-1 to TRBJ2-3; D is unclear. V was trimmed by 2 bases and J by 0 bases, leaving 9 bases between them. This CDR3 is 15 amino acids long. Germline V gives CDR1 WNHNN, CDR2 SYGVQD (reference sequence). CDR3 DNA sequence: TGCGCCAGCAGTGAGAGGCTCTATAGCACAGATACGCAGTATTTT. This gives the protein CASSERLYSTDTQYF.

The chain uses TRBV20-1 and TRBJ1-1; 11 bases map to TRBD1. CDR1 and CDR2 from the germline V gene are DFQATT and SNEGSKA (reference sequence). There are 14 residues in the CDR3. The junction had 10 bases not matched to a gene; V was cut back by 5 bases and J by 8 bases. The CDR3 reads CSALRTGGAWEAFF. The DNA of the CDR3 is TGCAGTGCTTTACGGACAGGGGGCGCTTGGGAAGCTTTCTTT.

This clonotype was detected a few times. The chain carries TRBV7-2 and TRBJ2-7; 8 bases are shared with TRBD1. This CDR3 is built from 15 residues. V was pared by 4 bases and J by 3 bases, with 8 bases of the junction left unmatched. From germline, CDR1 is SGHTA and CDR2 FQGNSA. The CDR3 region is CASSWRTGPYYEQYV. The CDR3 DNA is TGTGCCAGCAGCTGGAGGACAGGGCCCTACTACGAGCAGTACGTC.

This clonotype has at least ten counts. CDR3 sequence: CASRDRTPNTGELFF. The CDR3 DNA follows: TGTGCCAGCAGGGACCGGACACCGAACACCGGGGAGCTGTTTTTT. This sequence joins TRBV7-9 and TRBJ2-2; tentatively, D is TRBD1 (5 bases). This CDR3 is 15 amino acids long. The germline V and J ends were trimmed by 6 bases and 0 bases, with 11 bases remaining between them. Germline V gene lookup returns CDR1 SEHNR and CDR2 FQNEAQ (reference sequence).

V is TRBV27 and J is TRBJ1-1; D perhaps matches TRBD1 (6 bases). V lost 5 bases and J 6 bases, leaving 16 bases between the germline ends. Looked up from germline, CDR1 is MNHEY and CDR2 is SMNVEV (reference sequence). CDR3 length equals 14 residues. The CDR3 nucleotides are TGTGCCAGCAGTCTCAGGGGTCCGGAGTCTGAAGCTTTCTTT. This gives the protein CASSLRGPESEAFF.

The V gene is TRBV6-6, the J gene TRBJ2-5; TRBD2 matches at 8 bases. J gave up 2 bases and V 2 bases, and 4 bases lay outside the gene matches. This CDR3 contains 15 residues. Germline lookup yields CDR1 MNHNY and CDR2 SVGAGI (reference sequence). CDR3 amino acids: CASSYPSGSQETQYF. CDR3 bases: TGTGCCAGCAGTTACCCTAGCGGGTCACAAGAGACCCAGTACTTC.

This clonotype was seen just once. The chain combines TRBV2 with TRBJ2-3; TRBD2 might be the D (5 bases). The length of the CDR3 is 14 residues. Germline V lookup: CDR1 SNHLY, CDR2 FYNNEI. Between the trimmed V and J ends, which lost 4 bases and 3 bases, there was a span of 11 bases. In nucleotides, the CDR3 is TGTGCCAGCAGTGGACTAAGTAAGACAGATACGCAGTATTTT. This encodes CASSGLSKTDTQYF. Full variable domain (remainder filled in from reference TRBV2 and TRBJ2-3): EPEVTQTPSHQVTQMGQEVILRCVPISNHLYFYWYRQILGQKVEFLVSFYNNEISEKSEIFDDQFSVERPDGSNFTLKIRSTKLEDSAMYFCASSGLSKTDTQYFGPGTRLTVL.

The rearrangement joins TRBV19 to TRBJ1-1; tentatively, D is TRBD1 (5 bases). Trimming cost V 3 bases and J 0 bases, with 14 bases left between them. Germline V lookup: CDR1 LNHDA, CDR2 SQIVND (reference sequence). The CDR3 runs to 16 residues. The DNA of the CDR3 is TGTGCCAGTAGTATGGGGCTGAGTACCCTGAACACTGAAGCTTTCTTT. Amino acid sequence: CASSMGLSTLNTEAFF.

There are a few counts of this clonotype. The chain recombines TRBV28 with TRBJ2-1, with D possibly being TRBD1 (6 bases). The V and J ends lost 6 bases and 0 bases respectively, with 12 bases between them. CDR1 is MDHEN, CDR2 SYDVKM, per germline. This CDR3 is built from 15 residues. CDR3 coding DNA: TGTGCCAGCAGACGACAGGACAGCTCCTACAATGAGCAGTTCTTC. Translating gives CASRRQDSSYNEQFF.

The chain is built from TRBV5-5 and TRBJ1-2, with D possibly being TRBD1 (5 bases). Germline V CDR1 and CDR2: SGHKS, YYEKEE (reference sequence). The length of the CDR3 is 15 residues. V was trimmed by 4 bases and J by 1 base, leaving 14 bases between them. This CDR3 is CASSEGRNINYGYTF. CDR3 bases: TGTGCCAGCAGCGAGGGACGGAATATTAACTATGGCTACACCTTC.

The rearrangement uses TRBV19 and TRBJ2-1, with D perhaps matching TRBD2 (5 bases). Germline V gives CDR1 LNHDA, CDR2 SQIVND (reference sequence). The CDR3 runs to 13 residues. Trimming left V 10 bases short and J 5 bases short, with 15 bases between. The CDR3 sequence: CATRRDRHNEQFF. CDR3 DNA: TGTGCCACCCGTCGGGATCGGCACAATGAGCAGTTCTTC.